Presented here are 26 T cell receptor beta chains from one specimen sequenced in a study of regulatory T cells in long-lasting Graves disease (dated by TCRdb to 2020 to 2023). Library prep was done by multiplex PCR. This sample was sequenced with an Illumina HiSeq 4000. CDR3 regions were amplified by Arm-PCR with iRepertoire HTBI primers to construct TCR beta libraries. TCRdb trimmed public reads at Q25 via fastp, called clones via MiXCR and kept in-frame beta chains. Each entry merges the rows of one CDR3 protein and shows their most common DNA and genes. The sample table records 350,000 to 450,000 distinct CDR3 sequences; around 20% of these occur just once. The biggest ten clones account for roughly 20% of the sample. This specimen's time point label, interpreted: persistent/refractory GD, antithyroid drugs over 5 years with positive TRAb. RNA was extracted from PBMCs in TRIzol for both TCR sequencing and RNA sequencing.

The input for sequencing was peripheral blood mononuclear cells (PBMCs), taken when the disease was refractory, from a patient treated with antithyroid drugs. The receptor source for this set is a female donor with Graves disease.

The chain recombines TRBV18 with TRBJ1-6; no definite D call. This CDR3 spans 15 amino acids. Per the germline V gene, CDR1 is KGHSH and CDR2 is LQKENI. With 1 base removed from V and 2 bases from J, the gap between germline ends came to 6 bases. CDR3 DNA: TGTGCCAGCTCACCACAGGCTCCCTATAATTCACCCCTCCACTTT. Translation gives CASSPQAPYNSPLHF.

This clonotype was detected ten times or more. V and J are TRBV28 and TRBJ1-5; no definite D call. V was shortened by 6 bases and J by 4 bases, with 4 bases between the two germline ends. The CDR3 contains 11 residues. Germline-derived CDR1 and CDR2 are MDHEN and SYDVKM. CDR3 bases: TGTGCCAGCAGAAAGAATCAGCCCCAGCATTTT. Its protein product is CASRKNQPQHF.

The V gene is TRBV15, the J gene TRBJ2-2; 7 nucleotides line up with TRBD1. This CDR3 comprises 16 residues. V lost 0 bases, J lost 5 bases, and 6 bases stayed unmatched. CDR1 and CDR2 (germline): LNHNV, YYDKDF (reference sequence). The CDR3 protein is CATSRDLGRGTGELFF. The CDR3 nucleotides read TGTGCCACCAGCAGAGATCTCGGCAGGGGGACCGGGGAGCTGTTTTTT. Complete variable domain (other parts from reference TRBV15 and TRBJ2-2): DAMVIQNPRYQVTQFGKPVTLSCSQTLNHNVMYWYQQKSSQAPKLLFHYYDKDFNNEADTPDNFQSRRPNTSFCFLDIRSPGLGDTAMYLCATSRDLGRGTGELFFGEGSRLTVL.

This clonotype was picked up many times. The J gene is TRBJ2-5, the V gene TRBV5-5; D is undetermined. The V end was cut by 0 bases, the J end by 0 bases, with 6 bases between. This CDR3 is built from 14 residues. From germline, CDR1 is SGHKS and CDR2 YYEKEE (reference sequence). The CDR3 coding sequence is TGTGCCAGCAGCTTGGACAGTTACCAAGAGACCCAGTACTTC. Amino acids: CASSLDSYQETQYF.

This clonotype has only a few counts. The chain uses TRBV12-3 or TRBV12-4 and TRBJ2-2; D is ambiguous. The CDR3 is 12 amino acids. V lost 5 bases and J lost 7, with 8 bases in between. The CDR3 region has the DNA TGTGCCAGCAGTCAGAGGATCGGGGAGCTGTTTTTT. Protein: CASSQRIGELFF.

The J gene is TRBJ2-7, the V gene TRBV20-1, with D maybe TRBD2 (5 bases). The CDR3 spans 15 residues. Germline V gene sequence: CDR1 DFQATT, CDR2 SNEGSKA (reference sequence). Trimming removed 3 bases from V and 3 bases from J, with 18 bases in between. The CDR3, as DNA: TGCAGTGCTAGGGTCCCCCCGACCCGGGGCTACGAGCAGTACTTC. This gives the protein CSARVPPTRGYEQYF.

This clonotype has only a few counts. The gene calls are TRBV19 and TRBJ2-5; D uncertain. Germline CDR1 LNHDA, CDR2 SQIVND (reference sequence). Trimming removed 1 base from V and 5 bases from J, with 11 bases in between. The length of the CDR3 is 14 residues. The DNA for the CDR3 is TGTGCCAGTAGTATAGCTGTGCCCGGGGAGACCCAGTACTTC. Residues: CASSIAVPGETQYF.

This clonotype was detected ten times or more. The chain joins TRBV28 to TRBJ2-7; tentative D call: TRBD1 (6 bases). Germline V gene sequence: CDR1 MDHEN, CDR2 SYDVKM. This CDR3 contains 14 residues. Trimming pared 5 bases from V and 2 bases from J, leaving 13 bases between. The CDR3 protein is CASSQAGVPYEQYF. DNA of the CDR3: TGTGCCAGCAGTCAAGCAGGGGTCCCCTACGAGCAGTACTTC.

The chain combines TRBV6-1 with TRBJ1-5; D perhaps matches TRBD1 (5 bases). This CDR3 is built from 13 residues. Germline assignment: CDR1 MNHNS and CDR2 SASEGT. Trimming removed 7 bases from V and 5 bases from J, with 12 bases in between. The CDR3 bases are TGTGCCAGCAAATCTCGGGGGGATCAGCCCCAGCATTTT. Translated: CASKSRGDQPQHF.

This clonotype was recorded many times. The chain recombines TRBV12-3 or TRBV12-4 with TRBJ1-5, with unresolved D. This CDR3 has 14 amino acids. The V end was cut by 3 bases, the J end by 1 base, with 7 bases between. The CDR3, as DNA: TGTGCCAGCAGTTTGTTAGCGAGCAATCAGCCCCAGCATTTT. Translated, it gives CASSLLASNQPQHF.

This clonotype has more than one count but fewer than ten. The chain links TRBV20-1 to TRBJ1-2; 8 bases match TRBD1. Germline lookup yields CDR1 DFQATT and CDR2 SNEGSKA (reference sequence). This CDR3 contains 16 residues. V lost 2 bases and J lost 8; bases outside the gene matches: 16. Here the CDR3 reads CSARNPGTGDGKGYTF. CDR3 sequence (DNA): TGCAGTGCTAGAAACCCCGGGACAGGTGATGGGAAGGGCTACACCTTC.

This clonotype was detected many times. The genes are TRBV2 and TRBJ1-5; 7 bases map to TRBD1. Germline CDR1 and CDR2: SNHLY and FYNNEI. V shed 6 bases, J shed 7 bases, and the junction held 6 bases outside the gene matches. This CDR3 is built from 13 residues. The CDR3 DNA reads TGTGCCAGCAGGGAGACAGGGAACCAGCCCCAGCATTTT. Residues: CASRETGNQPQHF.

This clonotype was seen ten or more times. The chain employs TRBV6-1 and TRBJ2-7; TRBD1 might be the D (5 bases). The germline V and J ends were trimmed by 6 bases and 0 bases, with 21 bases remaining between them. The CDR3 consists of 17 residues. The germline V gene encodes CDR1 MNHNS and CDR2 SASEGT. The CDR3: CASSKPTVVRSSYEQYF. CDR3 bases: TGTGCCAGCAGCAAACCGACAGTTGTGCGGAGCTCCTACGAGCAGTACTTC.

This clonotype was seen only a few times. The V and J genes are TRBV6-1 and TRBJ2-7; D ambiguous. Germline CDR1 MNHNS, CDR2 SASEGT. The CDR3 spans 11 residues. With 6 bases removed from V and 4 bases from J, the gap between germline ends came to 7 bases. CDR3 loop: CASRNEYEQYF. CDR3 DNA: TGTGCCAGCAGGAATGAGTACGAGCAGTACTTC.

The CDR3 sequence: CASSMLTGAATHGYTF. CDR3 bases: TGTGCCAGTAGTATGCTTACAGGGGCCGCAACCCATGGCTACACCTTC. The V call is TRBV19, the J call TRBJ1-2; 7 nucleotides line up with TRBD1. Germline CDR1 is LNHDA and CDR2 is SQIVND (reference sequence). The CDR3 runs 16 residues. V was pared by 3 bases and J by 6 bases, with 13 bases of the junction left unmatched.

With regard to this clonotype: A much larger clone sits a single nucleotide away, making a read error possible. The rearrangement links TRBV28 to TRBJ1-2; D is ambiguous. CDR1 is MDHEN and CDR2 is SYDVKM in the germline V gene. The V end lost 6 bases, the J end lost 4 bases, and 3 bases lay between the germline ends. The CDR3 loop spans 10 amino acids. The CDR3 region has the DNA TGTGCCAGCAGGGGCTATGGCTACACCTTC. Its protein is CASRGYGYTF.

This clonotype was observed a few times. This chain connects TRBV5-4 to TRBJ1-6, with 9 bases lining up with TRBD1. V lost 0 bases to trimming and J lost 8 bases; unmatched junction nucleotides: 0. The CDR3 loop spans 14 amino acids. Germline V gene data show CDR1 as SGHNT and CDR2 as YYREEE (reference sequence). The chain's CDR3 is CASSLGDRDSPLHF. The CDR3 DNA follows: TGTGCCAGCAGCTTGGGGGACAGGGATTCACCCCTCCACTTT.

This clonotype has only a few counts. The rearrangement uses TRBV4-2 and TRBJ2-7; 8 positions agree with TRBD1. The trim removed 1 base at V and 1 base at J, leaving 0 bases unmatched. This CDR3 has 14 amino acids. Germline V gene sequence: CDR1 LGHNA, CDR2 YNFKEQ. The CDR3 region is CASSQGQGSYEQYF. CDR3 in DNA: TGTGCCAGCAGCCAAGGACAGGGGTCCTACGAGCAGTACTTC.

In this sample, this clonotype turned up a few times. The chain uses TRBV12-3 or TRBV12-4 and TRBJ2-3; D perhaps matches TRBD1 (6 bases). V dropped 4 bases and J dropped 5 bases, with 16 bases sitting between them. The CDR3 sequence is 15 residues long. DNA for the CDR3: TGTGCCAGCAGTTCGGGACAACTCTTTAAAGATACGCAGTATTTT. The encoded protein is CASSSGQLFKDTQYF.

V usage is TRBV10-3 and J usage is TRBJ1-2, with D possibly matching TRBD1 (5 bases). The length of the CDR3 is 13 residues. Germline assignment: CDR1 ENHRY and CDR2 SYGVKD. The V and J ends lost 3 bases and 6 bases respectively, with 11 bases between them. The CDR3 DNA follows: TGTGCCATCAGTGATGGGGGAGTACATGGCTACACCTTC. Translated, it gives CAISDGGVHGYTF.

V usage is TRBV30 and J usage is TRBJ1-6; tentative D call: TRBD1 (6 bases). CDR3 length equals 15 residues. Germline-derived CDR1 and CDR2 are GTSNPN and SVGIG (reference sequence). V lost 3 bases, J lost 8 bases, and 17 bases lay in between. CDR3 nucleotide sequence: TGTGCCTGGAGCCGCTGGACGGGGGCGGATTCACCCCTCCACTTT. Translated, it gives CAWSRWTGADSPLHF.

This clonotype was picked up many times. The rearrangement joins TRBV30 to TRBJ2-5; 10 bases agree with TRBD2. Trimming took 4 bases from V and 5 from J; bases not matched to a gene: 10. CDR3 size: 15 residues. The germline CDR1 and CDR2 sequences are GTSNPN and SVGIG (reference sequence). The chain's CDR3 is CAWTTSGFLRETQYF. CDR3 in DNA: TGTGCCTGGACGACTAGCGGGTTCCTCCGGGAGACCCAGTACTTC.

There are a few counts of this clonotype. J is TRBJ1-2 and V is TRBV19, with D uncertain. This CDR3 contains 12 residues. V was pared by 6 bases and J by 1 base, with 6 bases between. The V gene's germline CDR1 is LNHDA and CDR2 SQIVND (reference sequence). DNA for the CDR3: TGTGCCAGTAGCTGGGATAACTATGGCTACACCTTC. As protein: CASSWDNYGYTF.

This clonotype was found a few times. The rearrangement links TRBV2 to TRBJ2-1; D call uncertain. CDR1 and CDR2 from the germline V gene are SNHLY and FYNNEI. The ends were cut back, 4 bases at V and 0 bases at J, with 10 bases in the middle. This CDR3 region has 15 residues. CDR3 nucleotides: TGTGCCAGCAGTGTGAGGTGCTTCTCCTACAATGAGCAGTTCTTC. It is translated as CASSVRCFSYNEQFF.

This clonotype was seen many times. The V gene is TRBV7-2, the J gene TRBJ2-5, with 11 bases matching TRBD2. Trimming removed 1 base from V and 4 bases from J; junction bases left unmatched: 5. This CDR3 has 16 residues. Germline CDR1 and CDR2: SGHTA and FQGNSA. The CDR3: CASSLEGTSGGETQYF. The CDR3 bases are TGTGCCAGCAGCTTAGAAGGGACTAGCGGCGGAGAGACCCAGTACTTC.

The chain uses TRBV12-3 or TRBV12-4 and TRBJ2-1; 12 bases are shared with TRBD2. The CDR3 extends over 14 amino acids. V was pared by 6 bases and J by 8 bases, with 5 bases of the junction left unmatched. The CDR3 here is CASRGLAGKHEQFF. For the CDR3, the DNA is TGTGCCAGCAGAGGACTAGCGGGAAAACATGAGCAGTTCTTC.